A single sample gave rise to the 27 T cell receptor beta chains below, sequenced in a study of cytomegalovirus exposure and HLA in healthy donors. PCR amplification relied on 60 Vbeta primers (plus 13 Jbeta primers). Sequencing used immunoSEQ multiplex PCR; TCRdb keeps in-frame clones, though not all of them. The repertoire holds 200,000 to 250,000 clones, with 80% to 90% as singletons. The sequenced sample consisted of PBMCs. These receptors came from a man aged 25 to 40 in good health and CMV-seronegative.

This clone has more than one count but fewer than ten. The chain links TRBV7-9 to TRBJ1-5; possible D gene TRBD1, 5 bases. The germline V gene encodes CDR1 SEHNR and CDR2 FQNEAQ (reference sequence). With 6 bases removed from V and 4 bases from J, the gap between germline ends came to 19 bases. CDR3 length equals 16 residues. The CDR3 bases are TGTGCCAGCAGTTTTTTTGGGGCAGGAATTAATCAGCCCCAGCATTTT. Translating it yields CASSFFGAGINQPQHF. The whole variable domain, remainder taken from reference TRBV7-9 and TRBJ1-5, is DTGVSQNPRHKITKRGQNVTFRCDPISEHNRLYWYRQTLGQGPEFLTYFQNEAQLEKSRLLSDRFSAERPKGSFSTLEIQRTEQGDSAMYLCASSFFGAGINQPQHFGDGTRLSIL.

The J gene is TRBJ2-5, the V gene TRBV9; TRBD2 matches 7 bases. Trimming cost V 4 bases and J 7 bases; bases outside gene matches: 7. Germline V gene lookup returns CDR1 SGDLS and CDR2 YYNGEE. The CDR3 consists of 13 residues. In nucleotides, the CDR3 is TGTGCCAGCAGCACCCGGGAGGTCGGGACCCAGTACTTC. It specifies CASSTREVGTQYF.

This chain joins TRBV18 and TRBJ2-5; 13 nucleotides line up with TRBD2. This CDR3 has 16 amino acids. From germline, CDR1 is KGHSH and CDR2 LQKENI. V gave up 6 bases and J gave up 2 bases; unmatched junction bases: 6. The CDR3 here is CASSQTSGGLQETQYF. The CDR3 DNA is TGTGCCAGCTCCCAGACTAGCGGGGGGCTGCAAGAGACCCAGTACTTC. Using reference TRBV18 and TRBJ2-5 for the parts outside the CDR3, the full variable domain is NAGVMQNPRHLVRRRGQEARLRCSPMKGHSHVYWYRQLPEEGLKFMVYLQKENIIDESGMPKERFSAEFPKEGPSILRIQQVVRGDSAAYFCASSQTSGGLQETQYFGPGTRLLVL.

The chain has TRBV9 and TRBJ2-3, with a tentative D call TRBD2 (5 bases). The V gene lost 4 bases and the J gene lost 2 bases, with 14 bases spanning the gap. This CDR3 has 15 amino acids. CDR1 is SGDLS, CDR2 YYNGEE, per germline. CDR3 DNA sequence: TGTGCCAGCAGCCCTAGCTTCACCTTCACAGATACGCAGTATTTT. Translated, it gives CASSPSFTFTDTQYF.

The chain uses TRBV7-9 and TRBJ1-2; D gene unclear. The V end lost 5 bases, the J end lost 4 bases, and 11 bases lay between the germline ends. The CDR3 contains 13 residues. Germline V CDR1 and CDR2: SEHNR, FQNEAQ (reference sequence). The CDR3 sequence is CASSLPGFYGYTF. The CDR3 DNA reads TGTGCCAGCAGCCTCCCGGGATTCTATGGCTACACCTTC.

CDR3: CASSLKTTTDTQYF. The CDR3 DNA sequence: TGCGCCAGCAGCTTGAAGACTACCACAGATACGCAGTATTTT. The rearrangement links TRBV5-1 to TRBJ2-3; D possibly corresponds to TRBD2 (5 bases). Germline V gene lookup returns CDR1 SGHRS and CDR2 YFSETQ. This CDR3 has 14 residues. Trimming removed 1 base from V and 2 bases from J, with 8 bases in between.

The count of this clone is one. This chain uses TRBV2 with TRBJ2-7; D is unclear. Between the trimmed V and J ends, which lost 8 bases and 1 base, there was a span of 9 bases. Germline CDR1 is SNHLY and CDR2 is FYNNEI. The CDR3 covers 12 residues. The CDR3 DNA reads as TGTGCCAGCTGCGGCCCTTCCTACGAGCAGTACTTC. As protein: CASCGPSYEQYF.

The rearrangement links TRBV7-9 to TRBJ2-3, with 12 bases that match TRBD2. Germline CDR1 and CDR2: SEHNR and FQNEAQ (reference sequence). CDR3 length: 19 residues. Losses at the gene ends were 1 base for V and 3 bases for J; bases not matched to a gene: 11. As DNA, the CDR3 is TGTGCCAGCAGCTTAGTATCGGGGCTAGCGGGGGGGCCAACAGATACGCAGTATTTT. Its translation is CASSLVSGLAGGPTDTQYF.

This clone has more than one count but fewer than ten. This chain links TRBV18 with TRBJ1-1; D may be TRBD1 (5 bases). Per germline, CDR1 KGHSH and CDR2 LQKENI. Deletions cut 2 bases from V and 0 bases from J, with 10 bases between. This CDR3 contains 15 residues. The CDR3 here is CASSPVTGLNTEAFF. The CDR3 DNA is TGTGCCAGCTCACCAGTTACAGGCTTGAACACTGAAGCTTTCTTT. Full variable domain (outside the CDR3, taken from reference TRBV18 and TRBJ1-1): NAGVMQNPRHLVRRRGQEARLRCSPMKGHSHVYWYRQLPEEGLKFMVYLQKENIIDESGMPKERFSAEFPKEGPSILRIQQVVRGDSAAYFCASSPVTGLNTEAFFGQGTRLTVV.

This chain uses TRBV5-6 with TRBJ1-2; perhaps TRBD1 as D (5 bases). Germline-derived CDR1 and CDR2 are SGHDT and YYEEEE. The CDR3 has 15 residues. V dropped 0 bases and J dropped 4 bases, with 13 bases sitting between them. The CDR3 is CASSLEGRESYGYTF. The CDR3 DNA reads as TGTGCCAGCAGCTTGGAAGGCAGGGAAAGCTATGGCTACACCTTC.

The genes are TRBV14 and TRBJ2-3, with 12 bases that match TRBD2. There are 18 residues in the CDR3. V was clipped by 4 bases and J by 6 bases; unmatched bases: 14. The germline V gene has CDR1 SGHDN and CDR2 FVKESK. The CDR3, as DNA: TGTGCCAGCAGCCTCTCCGGGGCTAGCGGGGGGGCCGCGGATACGCAGTATTTT. Its translation is CASSLSGASGGAADTQYF.

The V gene is TRBV2, the J gene TRBJ2-3, with TRBD2 as a possible D gene (6 bases). Germline CDR1 is SNHLY and CDR2 is FYNNEI. Deletions cut 1 base from V and 8 bases from J, with 10 bases between. There are 13 residues in the CDR3. The DNA of the CDR3 is TGTGCCAGCAGTGAAGTACTAGCTGGTACGCAGTATTTT. Translation gives CASSEVLAGTQYF.

This clone was observed a handful of times. The CDR3 sequence is CASSPWGQSYEQYF. The DNA of the CDR3 is TGCGCCAGCAGCCCTTGGGGACAGTCCTACGAGCAGTACTTC. This chain connects TRBV5-1 to TRBJ2-7; 7 bases are shared with TRBD1. From germline, CDR1 is SGHRS and CDR2 YFSETQ. V trimming: 4 bases; J trimming: 1 base; junction bases outside the gene matches: 5. The CDR3 length is 14 residues.

This clone was seen a few times. This rearrangement joins TRBV28 to TRBJ1-5; 9 bases align to TRBD1. The trim removed 6 bases at V and 3 bases at J, leaving 3 bases unmatched. This CDR3 spans 14 amino acids. Germline-derived CDR1 and CDR2 are MDHEN and SYDVKM. In DNA, the CDR3 is TGTGCCAGCAGGACAGGGGGGTTCAATCAGCCCCAGCATTTT. It specifies CASRTGGFNQPQHF.

This clone has a handful of counts. This chain connects TRBV5-5 to TRBJ1-2; no reliable D call. The germline gives CDR1 SGHKS, CDR2 YYEKEE (reference sequence). There are 12 residues in the CDR3. V was trimmed by 0 bases and J by 8 bases, leaving 8 bases between them. CDR3 in DNA: TGTGCCAGCAGCTTGGATTGGGAGGGCTACACCTTC. Amino acid sequence: CASSLDWEGYTF.

The chain couples TRBV2 to TRBJ2-1; 7 bases are shared with TRBD1. This CDR3 has 15 amino acids. The V gene's germline CDR1 is SNHLY and CDR2 FYNNEI. V trimming: 5 bases; J trimming: 4 bases; junction bases outside the gene matches: 8. CDR3 bases: TGTGCCAGCAGTATTTCCGGGACAGATTACAATGAGCAGTTCTTC. Translated, it gives CASSISGTDYNEQFF.

The chain links TRBV11-2 to TRBJ2-5; D not certain. V was cut by 1 base and J by 7 bases, with 7 bases left in between. CDR3 length: 12 residues. The germline CDR1 and CDR2 sequences are SGHAT and FQNNGV. The CDR3 DNA reads as TGTGCCAGCAGCTTAGGTTCGGGGACCCAGTACTTC. Its translation: CASSLGSGTQYF.

This chain joins TRBV10-3 and TRBJ2-4; the D gene is possibly TRBD2 (6 bases). The CDR3 sequence is 14 residues long. V shed 10 bases and J shed 1 base, with 14 bases lying between them. Germline V gives CDR1 ENHRY, CDR2 SYGVKD. The CDR3 DNA reads TGTGCCACTAGGGGAGGAGGCGCCAAAAACATTCAGTACTTC. Amino acids: CATRGGGAKNIQYF.

CDR3 protein: CSVEDFGGQEGYNEQFF. The CDR3 DNA is TGCAGCGTTGAAGATTTCGGCGGGCAGGAAGGGTATAATGAGCAGTTCTTC. V is TRBV29-1 and J is TRBJ2-1; TRBD2 is a possible D gene (5 bases). The CDR3 totals 17 residues. Germline assignment: CDR1 SQVTM and CDR2 ANQGSEA. Trimming removed 0 bases at V and 7 bases at J, with 22 bases between.

The genes are TRBV7-6 and TRBJ2-2; TRBD2 is a possible D gene (5 bases). CDR1 is SGHVS, CDR2 FNYEAQ, per germline. The CDR3 is 16 residues long. The V gene lost 0 bases and the J gene lost 5 bases, with 13 bases spanning the gap. CDR3 nucleotides: TGTGCCAGCAGCTTAGCAAGTGGGAGAGGGACCGGGGAGCTGTTTTTT. It encodes CASSLASGRGTGELFF.

The rearrangement uses TRBV11-2 and TRBJ2-7; no clear D. CDR1 is SGHAT and CDR2 is FQNNGV in the germline V gene. The CDR3 length is 12 residues. V shed 3 bases and J shed 3 bases, with 6 bases lying between them. The CDR3 here is CASSFRGYEQYF. The CDR3 DNA reads TGTGCCAGCAGCTTCAGAGGCTACGAGCAGTACTTC. Variable domain in full (rest from reference TRBV11-2 and TRBJ2-7): EAGVAQSPRYKIIEKRQSVAFWCNPISGHATLYWYQQILGQGPKLLIQFQNNGVVDDSQLPKDRFSAERLKGVDSTLKIQPAKLEDSAVYLCASSFRGYEQYFGPGTRLTVT.

Comment on this clone: The junction departs from germline at one end; a sequencing error may be responsible. This chain connects TRBV9 to TRBJ2-6, with a possible D match to TRBD1 (6 bases). Looked up from germline, CDR1 is SGDLS and CDR2 is YYNGEE. The CDR3 length is 14 residues. CDR3 region: CASSARGGASVLTF. The CDR3 nucleotides are TGTGCCAGCAGCGCCAGGGGTGGGGCCAGCGTCCTGACTTTC.

This chain uses TRBV28 with TRBJ1-4; tentatively, D is TRBD1 (6 bases). This CDR3 region has 14 residues. The germline V and J ends were trimmed by 4 bases and 7 bases, with 13 bases remaining between them. Germline assignment: CDR1 MDHEN and CDR2 SYDVKM. Here the CDR3 DNA reads TGTGCCAGCAGTTCCCAGGGGCGTGTTGAAAAACTGTTTTTT. Translating it yields CASSSQGRVEKLFF.

In this sample, this clone turned up once. Within the sample, other DNA sequences also encode this same CDR3. The genes are TRBV28 and TRBJ2-7, with a possible D match to TRBD1 (5 bases). CDR1 and CDR2 from the germline V gene are MDHEN and SYDVKM. V was shortened by 2 bases and J by 1 base, with 9 bases between the two germline ends. CDR3 length: 14 residues. The DNA for the CDR3 is TGTGCCAGCAGTTTACAGGGCCGTTCCTACGAGCAGTACTTC. Protein sequence: CASSLQGRSYEQYF.

The chain joins TRBV5-6 to TRBJ2-7; 8 bases align to TRBD1. CDR1 and CDR2 (germline): SGHDT, YYEEEE. This CDR3 region has 12 residues. The V segment lost 5 bases and the J segment 11 bases; nucleotides outside the gene matches: 9. The CDR3 loop reads CASSQNAGQEYF. The CDR3 nucleotides read TGTGCCAGCAGTCAAAATGCGGGACAGGAGTACTTC.

The rearrangement joins TRBV28 to TRBJ1-4; D is perhaps TRBD1 (5 bases). V lost 4 bases and J lost 4, with 25 bases in between. From germline, CDR1 is MDHEN and CDR2 SYDVKM. The CDR3 sequence is 19 residues long. CDR3 bases: TGTGCCAGCAGTTCACCCTCCGGGCCCATTATAGGGGTTAATGAAAAACTGTTTTTT. Translation gives CASSSPSGPIIGVNEKLFF.

The rearrangement joins TRBV7-2 to TRBJ2-3; TRBD2 might be the D (6 bases). The V gene lost 3 bases and the J gene lost 2 bases, with 9 bases spanning the gap. The CDR3 loop spans 14 amino acids. CDR1 is SGHTA and CDR2 is FQGNSA in the germline V gene. The DNA for the CDR3 is TGTGCCAGCAGCTTGAGGGAGGCCACAGATACGCAGTATTTT. Protein: CASSLREATDTQYF.